The rows below give T cell receptor beta chains drawn from one sample of a study of cytomegalovirus exposure and HLA in healthy donors. Some clones are missing from TCRdb's copy, which holds only in-frame ones; the method was immunoSEQ multiplex PCR. The table includes about 140,000 clones, around 77% detected once. The sequenced material came from PBMCs. Receptor source: a man aged 30 to 45 in good health and CMV-seronegative. Each CDR3 is given with its conserved first and last residue.

CDR3aa: CAGRAGDNTGELFF; v_gene: TRBV5-1; j_gene: TRBJ2-2
CDR3aa: CACQHQVTYNEQFF; v_gene: TRBV30; j_gene: TRBJ2-1
CDR3aa: CASSLALTSGGAGEQFF; v_gene: TRBV5-8; j_gene: TRBJ2-1
CDR3aa: CASRSFENEKLFF; v_gene: TRBV6-5; j_gene: TRBJ1-4
CDR3aa: CASSPTGVEKLFF; v_gene: TRBV6-1; j_gene: TRBJ1-4
CDR3aa: CASSLRAGGVYEQYF; v_gene: TRBV27; j_gene: TRBJ2-7
CDR3aa: CASRGTTDQETQYF; v_gene: TRBV5-1; j_gene: TRBJ2-5
CDR3aa: CASSYVQTSLGEQYF; v_gene: TRBV6-5; j_gene: TRBJ2-7
CDR3aa: CASSEPGLVHEQYF; v_gene: TRBV25-1; j_gene: TRBJ2-7
CDR3aa: CASSHPGGPANVLTF; v_gene: TRBV7-9; j_gene: TRBJ2-6
CDR3aa: CASSSGSYNEQFF; v_gene: TRBV27; j_gene: TRBJ2-1
CDR3aa: CASSLGTVYNEQFF; v_gene: TRBV5-1; j_gene: TRBJ2-1
CDR3aa: CASSRGWRPQHF; v_gene: TRBV7-6; j_gene: TRBJ1-5
CDR3aa: CASSVAVSGRVGTDTQYF; v_gene: TRBV9; j_gene: TRBJ2-3
CDR3aa: CASRLTGGTHEQYF; v_gene: TRBV2; j_gene: TRBJ2-7
CDR3aa: CASSTGQGPNGELFF; v_gene: TRBV18; j_gene: TRBJ2-2
CDR3aa: CASSQGTVITDTQYF; v_gene: TRBV7-6; j_gene: TRBJ2-3
CDR3aa: CASSLINRGFNYGYTF; v_gene: TRBV7-8; j_gene: TRBJ1-2
CDR3aa: CASSQVGPGVDHEQYF; v_gene: TRBV4-2; j_gene: TRBJ2-7
CDR3aa: CASSRGVAGGPAETQYF; v_gene: TRBV18; j_gene: TRBJ2-5
CDR3aa: CASSSRGSTSYEQYF; v_gene: TRBV27; j_gene: TRBJ2-7
CDR3aa: CASSPSPGLQFYEQYF; v_gene: TRBV27; j_gene: TRBJ2-7
CDR3aa: CASSPGTEKLFF; v_gene: TRBV21-1; j_gene: TRBJ1-4
CDR3aa: CASSLNPTVRTYEQYF; v_gene: TRBV5-5; j_gene: TRBJ2-7
CDR3aa: CASRVGTPYNEQFF; v_gene: TRBV6-5; j_gene: TRBJ2-1
CDR3aa: CASRGEGFSEKLFF; v_gene: TRBV6-1; j_gene: TRBJ1-4
CDR3aa: CASSPGGYGEAFF; v_gene: TRBV5-1; j_gene: TRBJ1-1
CDR3aa: CASSFGQAHGEQFF; v_gene: TRBV5-1; j_gene: TRBJ2-1
CDR3aa: CATTSLGGINQPQHF; v_gene: TRBV15; j_gene: TRBJ1-5
CDR3aa: CASSQDMNTEAFF; v_gene: TRBV14; j_gene: TRBJ1-1
CDR3aa: CASSLEGTGHQPQHF; v_gene: TRBV5-5; j_gene: TRBJ1-5
CDR3aa: CASSPMGGGNTEAFF; v_gene: TRBV18; j_gene: TRBJ1-1
CDR3aa: CASSLGLADHTDTQYF; v_gene: TRBV7-9; j_gene: TRBJ2-3
CDR3aa: CASSLGSSGFYYEQYF; v_gene: TRBV5-6; j_gene: TRBJ2-7
CDR3aa: CASSSAQDRRNTEAFF; v_gene: TRBV5-6; j_gene: TRBJ1-1